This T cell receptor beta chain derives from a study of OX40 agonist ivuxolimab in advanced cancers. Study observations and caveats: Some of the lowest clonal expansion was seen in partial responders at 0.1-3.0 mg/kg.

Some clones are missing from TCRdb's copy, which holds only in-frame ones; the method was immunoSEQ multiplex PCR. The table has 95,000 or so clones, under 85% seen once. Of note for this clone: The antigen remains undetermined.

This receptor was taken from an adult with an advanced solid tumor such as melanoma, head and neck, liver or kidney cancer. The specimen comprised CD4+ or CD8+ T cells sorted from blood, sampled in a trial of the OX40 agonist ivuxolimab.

CDR3 DNA: TGTGCCAGCAGCAGACGGGACAGGGGGCCCTACCACTATGGCTACACCTTC. As protein: CASSRRDRGPYHYGYTF. The chain employs TRBV2 and TRBJ1-2; 12 bases line up with TRBD1. The germline V gene encodes CDR1 SNHLY and CDR2 FYNNEI. The J segment lost 3 bases and the V segment lost 6 bases, leaving 11 bases of the junction unmatched. CDR3 size: 17 residues.